This T cell receptor beta chain was documented in a study of blood T cell repertoires in COVID-19. Study-wide background: Samples taken during acute and convalescent COVID-19 were collected in the United States, Italy and Spain. Nucleic acid was either cDNA or gDNA, and it came from T cells, B-cell-depleted T cells, or PBMCs.

Methods used by the authors: Scientists estimated how many nucleated cells there were by amplifying reference gene primers. The protocol was immunoSEQ multiplex PCR, while the TCRdb copy is restricted to in-frame clones and leaves out a portion. The V and J calls and clone size come from that table; D and trimming were worked out from the DNA. This table has about 83,000 clones, around 83% appearing once. After removal of 7 bases from V and 2 bases from J, the junction contained 7 bases not matched to a gene. CDR3 length equals 14 residues. CDR1 is SGHRS and CDR2 is YFSETQ in the germline V gene. The receptor was isolated from an elderly woman in a cohort sampled during active or convalescent COVID-19. The specimen was peripheral blood. The V gene is TRBV5-1, the J gene TRBJ2-7; 9 bases are shared with TRBD2. DNA of the CDR3: TGCGCCAGCCGTGTGGCGGGAGGGACCTACGAGCAGTACTTC. Amino acids: CASRVAGGTYEQYF.